The entry that follows covers one T cell receptor (beta chain) sequence. In this sample, this clonotype turned up a few times. No cognate antigen has been identified for it. No quality values exist for individual bases; no much larger clone is one base distant. Library preparation was by PCR. Instrument on record: Illumina HiSeq 2500. Molecular barcoding was employed in the preparation of TCR libraries, with unique molecular identifiers being used to normalize TCRbeta repertoire quantification. In-frame beta chains were kept once TCRdb had trimmed the public reads at Q25 with fastp and called clones with MiXCR. For every CDR3 protein sequence, its rows merge into one entry that carries the most common genes and DNA. The sample table shows hundreds of thousands of distinct CDR3 sequences, and about an eighth are seen once. The ten largest make up 0.79% of the sample. Per the publication, the treatment or condition label means: allogeneic hematopoietic cell transplantation with graft depleted of TCRalphabeta T cells and CD19 B cells. The children who served as transplant recipients had been given grafts of TCRalphabeta/CD19-depleted allogeneic hematopoietic cells.

The source of the sample is a study of T-cell reconstitution after alpha-beta-depleted transplantation in children listed by TCRdb under 2016. General notes on the study: Using TCR repertoire profiling, the study followed T-cell immune reconstitution in a quantitative way in children after TCRalphabeta/CD19-depleted allogeneic hematopoietic cell transplantation.

Overall study results and their limits: The apparently early recovery of alphabetaT-cell counts about two months after transplant reportedly depended on only several hundred rapidly expanded clones that came from non-depleted graft cells. Hyperexpanded clone frequencies declined over subsequent months; after one year, T-cell counts and TCRbeta diversity were mostly attributed to newly produced T cells. In some patients, the high TCRbeta diversity seen at day 60 was put down to recipient T cells and intrathymic progenitors that had survived conditioning.

Ends trimmed: V by 1 base, J by 0 bases; bases unmatched to a gene: 5. CDR1 and CDR2, per the germline V gene (reference sequence), are DFQATT and SNEGSKA. The CDR3 holds 16 amino acids from the cysteine to the phenylalanine. Solely the CDR3 DNA is kept, with 48 bases framed from the first base. The rearranged chain carries TRBV20-1 and TRBJ2-7; 11 middle bases align to TRBD2. The sequencing here drew on PBMCs, taken before TCRalphabeta/CD19-depleted stem cell transplant. The TCR was taken from a girl between 2 and 10 years old with congenital amegakaryocytic thrombocytopenia, due to receive a stem cell transplant. The CDR3 has the sequence CSARGLAGISSYEQYF. The bases are TGCAGTGCTAGAGGACTAGCGGGAATATCCTCCTACGAGCAGTACTTC.